These 17 T cell receptor beta chains originate from one sample sequenced in a study of T-cell memory formation after mild COVID-19 (dated by TCRdb to about 2021). Library preparation employed 5' RACE. The listed sequencing device is Illumina NovaSeq 6000. The public reads were reanalyzed by TCRdb: fastp trimming at Q25, MiXCR alignment, in-frame beta chains only. Records with the same CDR3 protein are collapsed into one entry carrying the most frequent genes and DNA. Here the sample has 350,000 or so distinct CDR3 sequences; approximately 13% occur a single time. Jointly, the top ten make up about 21% of the sample. Sequenced: PBMCs or a T cell subset sorted from them (not recorded which). The receptor set was obtained from a man between 18 and 35 years old who had mild COVID-19 (a few samples of this study predate the infection). The sample titles of this study are shuffled in the database, so cell type and time point are left out; the donor was told from shared clones.

This clonotype was seen more than once but under ten times. V gene TRBV7-9 combines with J gene TRBJ2-3; 7 nucleotides match TRBD1. Germline loops: CDR1 SEHNR, CDR2 FQNEAQ (reference sequence). The length of the CDR3 is 14 residues. V was clipped by 6 bases and J by 7 bases; unmatched bases: 10. The CDR3: CASREQGKGHTQYF. CDR3 DNA sequence: TGTGCCAGCAGAGAACAGGGGAAAGGGCATACGCAGTATTTT. Complete variable domain (other parts from reference TRBV7-9 and TRBJ2-3): DTGVSQNPRHKITKRGQNVTFRCDPISEHNRLYWYRQTLGQGPEFLTYFQNEAQLEKSRLLSDRFSAERPKGSFSTLEIQRTEQGDSAMYLCASREQGKGHTQYFGPGTRLTVL.

This clonotype was recorded many times. The gene calls are TRBV7-2 and TRBJ2-3, with D hard to call. CDR3 length: 16 amino acids. Trimming shortened V by 5 bases and J by 4 bases, and 19 bases separated the two germline ends. Germline lookup yields CDR1 SGHTA and CDR2 FQGNSA. CDR3 in DNA: TGTGCCAGCAGCCCTAGTATAGTGCCGTGGGCAGATACGCAGTATTTT. It is translated as CASSPSIVPWADTQYF.

This clonotype turned up a few times. The V call is TRBV14, the J call TRBJ2-7; 7 nucleotides match TRBD1. The CDR3 has 14 residues. Germline CDR1 and CDR2: SGHDN and FVKESK. J lost 2 bases, V lost 4 bases, and 5 bases had no gene match. The CDR3 sequence: CASSPVDRAYEQYF. In DNA, the CDR3 is TGTGCCAGCAGCCCAGTTGACAGGGCCTACGAGCAGTACTTC.

The chain combines TRBV29-1 with TRBJ2-5; 7 nucleotides align to TRBD2. The CDR3 runs to 14 residues. The germline CDR1 and CDR2 sequences are SQVTM and ANQGSEA. J was trimmed by 5 bases and V by 7 bases; bases with no gene match: 13. Here the CDR3 DNA reads TGCAGCGCCGCCTCGACTAGCTCGTGGGAGACCCAGTACTTC. It translates to CSAASTSSWETQYF.

As for this clonotype: Relative to the germline gene, one junction end is altered; a read error may explain this. This rearrangement joins TRBV6-2 or TRBV6-3 to TRBJ1-5; no clear D. CDR1 is MNHEY, CDR2 SVGEGT, per germline. The CDR3 is 18 amino acids. The CDR3 bases are TGTGCCAGCACTTACGAATTGAACAGTGCGTCCTTCAATCAGCCCCAGCATTTT. It codes for CASTYELNSASFNQPQHF.

Ten or more counts support this clonotype. The rearrangement links TRBV12-3 or TRBV12-4 to TRBJ2-3; TRBD1 matches 9 bases. This CDR3 has 14 amino acids. Losses at the gene ends were 1 base for V and 6 bases for J; bases not matched to a gene: 2. CDR3 DNA: TGTGCCAGCAGTTTAGACAGGGGGCTTGATACGCAGTATTTT. It encodes CASSLDRGLDTQYF.

The chain couples TRBV18 to TRBJ1-1; perhaps TRBD1 as D (6 bases). V lost 3 bases and J lost 11, with 19 bases in between. This CDR3 is 14 amino acids long. The V gene's germline CDR1 is KGHSH and CDR2 LQKENI. CDR3 nucleotides: TGTGCCAGCTCACCGTGGCAGGGGCCGGGTGAGGCTTTCTTT. This translates into CASSPWQGPGEAFF.

To note about this clonotype: The junction departs from germline at one end; a sequencing error may be responsible. J is TRBJ2-7 and V is TRBV9, with D perhaps matching TRBD2 (5 bases). The CDR3 spans 13 residues. Germline lookup yields CDR1 SGDLS and CDR2 YYNGEE. The CDR3: CASSVESLGEQYF. CDR3 DNA: TGTGCCAGTAGCGTAGAATCACTCGGCGAGCAGTACTTC.

This clonotype turned up a few times. The chain couples TRBV4-1 to TRBJ1-5; D possibly corresponds to TRBD1 (5 bases). The CDR3 runs 15 residues. V was clipped by 1 base and J by 5 bases, with 12 bases between them. Per germline, CDR1 MGHRA and CDR2 YSYEKL. The CDR3 sequence: CASSQVARADQPQHF. Here the CDR3 DNA reads TGCGCCAGCAGCCAAGTTGCCAGGGCCGATCAGCCCCAGCATTTT.

This clonotype turned up a few times. The rearrangement links TRBV20-1 to TRBJ2-7; D gene ambiguous. CDR3 length: 14 amino acids. CDR1 DFQATT and CDR2 SNEGSKA come from the germline V gene (reference sequence). Between the trimmed V and J ends, which lost 2 bases and 0 bases, there was a span of 11 bases. The CDR3 DNA reads as TGCAGTGCTAGACCAGACTTCGCCTCCTACGAGCAGTACGTC. This gives the protein CSARPDFASYEQYV.

This chain connects TRBV12-3 or TRBV12-4 to TRBJ1-2, with D perhaps matching TRBD1 (5 bases). V gave up 6 bases and J gave up 2 bases, with 13 bases separating them. CDR3 length equals 14 residues. The CDR3 spells CASRGVRRNYGYTF. CDR3 nucleotides: TGTGCCAGCAGGGGGGTCAGGCGAAACTATGGCTACACCTTC.

This clonotype was detected only a few times. J is TRBJ1-1 and V is TRBV6-6, with D perhaps matching TRBD1 (5 bases). Deletions cut 5 bases from V and 6 bases from J, with 22 bases between. The CDR3 extends over 16 amino acids. Germline V gives CDR1 MNHNY, CDR2 SVGAGI (reference sequence). The CDR3 DNA is TGTGCCAGCAGTCGGGAGACAGCGAAGAATGGGGCTGAAGCTTTCTTT. Protein: CASSRETAKNGAEAFF.

The chain uses TRBV6-2 or TRBV6-3 and TRBJ2-1; D remains ambiguous. Deletions cut 5 bases from V and 8 bases from J, with 7 bases between. Germline values: CDR1 MNHEY, CDR2 SVGEGT. This CDR3 contains 11 residues. The CDR3 DNA follows: TGTGCCAGCAGTACCTTCGATGAGCAGTTCTTC. Protein: CASSTFDEQFF.

Ten or more counts support this clonotype. The chain links TRBV5-5 to TRBJ2-7, with TRBD2 as a possible D gene (5 bases). Germline CDR1 reads SGHKS; CDR2 reads YYEKEE (reference sequence). Trimming took 2 bases from V and 2 from J, leaving 14 bases between them. The CDR3 is made up of 15 amino acids. CDR3 sequence reads: CASSFSRTLTYEQYF. The CDR3 DNA follows: TGTGCCAGCAGCTTTTCTAGGACTTTGACCTACGAGCAGTACTTC.

In its sample, this clonotype was seen many times. This sequence joins TRBV7-6 and TRBJ2-7; D perhaps matches TRBD1 (5 bases). Trimming took 5 bases from V and 3 from J, leaving 11 bases between them. Germline-derived CDR1 and CDR2 are SGHVS and FNYEAQ. The length of the CDR3 is 13 residues. The CDR3 sequence is CASSPADSYEQYF. Written as DNA, the CDR3 is TGTGCCAGCAGCCCAGCCGACAGCTACGAGCAGTACTTC.

The V gene is TRBV21-1, the J gene TRBJ1-3; the tabulated D call, TRBD1, remains unverified against the DNA. TRBV21-1 corresponds to a pseudogene. This CDR3 has 14 residues. In DNA form, the CDR3 reads TGTGCCAGCAGCAAGGGACATTACGGAAACACCATATATTTT. Translation gives CASSKGHYGNTIYF.

This clonotype was found a few times. The conserved phenylalanine or tryptophan normally closing the CDR3 is absent here, so this likely arose from a read error. The DNA is omitted, as the CDR3 cannot be located on it reliably, and the CDR3 follows TCRdb's listing. The chain employs TRBV5-1 and TRBJ2-7. The CDR3 is 8 residues long, counting both termini. CDR1 and CDR2 (germline): SGHRS, YFSETQ. The chain's CDR3 is CASSSQSP.